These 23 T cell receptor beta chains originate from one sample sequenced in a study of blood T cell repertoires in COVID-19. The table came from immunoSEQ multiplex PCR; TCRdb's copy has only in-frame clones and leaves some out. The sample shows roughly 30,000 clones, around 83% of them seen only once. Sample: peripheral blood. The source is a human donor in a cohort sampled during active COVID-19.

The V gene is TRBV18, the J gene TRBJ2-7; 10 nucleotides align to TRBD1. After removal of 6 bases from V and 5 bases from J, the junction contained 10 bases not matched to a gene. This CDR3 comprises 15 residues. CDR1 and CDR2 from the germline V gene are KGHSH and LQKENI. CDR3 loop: CASSQGQGVYHEQYF. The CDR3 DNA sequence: TGTGCCAGCTCTCAAGGACAGGGGGTATACCACGAGCAGTACTTC.

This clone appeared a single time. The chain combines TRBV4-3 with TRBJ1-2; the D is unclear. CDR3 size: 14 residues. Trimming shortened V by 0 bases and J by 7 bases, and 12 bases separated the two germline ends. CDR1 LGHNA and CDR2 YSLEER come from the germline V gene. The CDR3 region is CASSQDSDSTGYTF. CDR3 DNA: TGCGCCAGCAGCCAAGATTCGGACTCCACTGGCTACACCTTC.

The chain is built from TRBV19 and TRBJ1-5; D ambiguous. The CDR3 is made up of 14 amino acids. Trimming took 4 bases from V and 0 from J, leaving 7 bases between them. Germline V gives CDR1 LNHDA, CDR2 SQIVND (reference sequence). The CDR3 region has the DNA TGTGCCAGTAGTACTCAGAATAGCAATCAGCCCCAGCATTTT. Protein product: CASSTQNSNQPQHF. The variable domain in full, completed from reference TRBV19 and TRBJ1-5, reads DGGITQSPKYLFRKEGQNVTLSCEQNLNHDAMYWYRQDPGQGLRLIYYSQIVNDFQKGDIAEGYSVSREKKESFPLTVTSAQKNPTAFYLCASSTQNSNQPQHFGDGTRLSIL.

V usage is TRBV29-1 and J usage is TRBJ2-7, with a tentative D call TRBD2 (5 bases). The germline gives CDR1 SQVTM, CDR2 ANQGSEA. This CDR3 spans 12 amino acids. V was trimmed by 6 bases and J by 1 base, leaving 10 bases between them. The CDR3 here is CSVTTSSYEQYF. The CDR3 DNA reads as TGCAGCGTGACTACGTCTTCCTACGAGCAGTACTTC.

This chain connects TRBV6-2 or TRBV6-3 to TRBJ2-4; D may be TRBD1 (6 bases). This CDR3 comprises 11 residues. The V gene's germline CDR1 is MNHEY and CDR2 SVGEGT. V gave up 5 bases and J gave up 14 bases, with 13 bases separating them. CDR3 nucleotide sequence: TGTGCCAGCAGTGACTATGGGGGCAAGTACTTC. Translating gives CASSDYGGKYF.

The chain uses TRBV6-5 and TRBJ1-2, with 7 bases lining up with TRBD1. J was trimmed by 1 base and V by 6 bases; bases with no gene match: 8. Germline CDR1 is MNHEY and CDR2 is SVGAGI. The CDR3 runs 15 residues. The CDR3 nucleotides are TGTGCCAGCAGCCTCGGGACAGAACTTAACTATGGCTACACCTTC. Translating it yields CASSLGTELNYGYTF.

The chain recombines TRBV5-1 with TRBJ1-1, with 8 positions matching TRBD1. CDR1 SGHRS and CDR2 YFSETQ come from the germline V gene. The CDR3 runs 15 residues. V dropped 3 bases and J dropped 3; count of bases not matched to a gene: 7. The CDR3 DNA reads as TGCGCCAGCAGCTCTAAGACAGGGGCCCACACTGAAGCTTTCTTT. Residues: CASSSKTGAHTEAFF.

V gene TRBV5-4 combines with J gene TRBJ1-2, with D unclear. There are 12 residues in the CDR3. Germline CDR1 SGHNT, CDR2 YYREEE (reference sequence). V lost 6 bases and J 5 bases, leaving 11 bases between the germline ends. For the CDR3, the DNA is TGTGCCAGCACATACCCGGGGTATGGCTACACCTTC. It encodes CASTYPGYGYTF.

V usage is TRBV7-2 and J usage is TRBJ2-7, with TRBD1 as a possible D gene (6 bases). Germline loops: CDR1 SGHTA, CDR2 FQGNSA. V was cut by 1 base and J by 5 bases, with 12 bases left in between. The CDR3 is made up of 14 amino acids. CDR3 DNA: TGTGCCAGCAGCTTAGGAGGGGGTTTCGACGAGCAGTACTTC. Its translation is CASSLGGGFDEQYF.

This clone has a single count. The CDR3 nucleotides are TGCGCCAGCAGCCACAGTCCGGGGGAGGCTCTGGAGACCCAGTACTTC. This gives the protein CASSHSPGEALETQYF. V usage is TRBV4-1 and J usage is TRBJ2-5; maybe TRBD2 (6 bases). From germline, CDR1 is MGHRA and CDR2 YSYEKL. V lost 3 bases and J lost 5, with 19 bases in between. The CDR3 length is 16 residues.

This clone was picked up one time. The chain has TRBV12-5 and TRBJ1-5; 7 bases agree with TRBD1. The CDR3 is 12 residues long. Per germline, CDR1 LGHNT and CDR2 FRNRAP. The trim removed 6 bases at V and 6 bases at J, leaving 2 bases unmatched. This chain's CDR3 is CASGQGIQPQHF. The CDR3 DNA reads TGTGCTAGTGGACAGGGGATTCAGCCCCAGCATTTT.

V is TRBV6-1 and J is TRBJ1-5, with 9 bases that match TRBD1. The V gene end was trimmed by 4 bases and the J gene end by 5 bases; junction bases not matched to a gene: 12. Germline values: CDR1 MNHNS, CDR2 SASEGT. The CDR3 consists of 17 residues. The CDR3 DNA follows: TGTGCCAGCAGTGCCAACCTACAGGGGGCATCTTATCAGCCCCAGCATTTT. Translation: CASSANLQGASYQPQHF.

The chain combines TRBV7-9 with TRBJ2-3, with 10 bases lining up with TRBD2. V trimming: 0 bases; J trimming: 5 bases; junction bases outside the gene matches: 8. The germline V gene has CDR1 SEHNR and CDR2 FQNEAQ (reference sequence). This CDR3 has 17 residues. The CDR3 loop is CASSLARVAGGVDTQYF. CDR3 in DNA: TGTGCCAGCAGCTTAGCGCGAGTAGCGGGGGGTGTAGATACGCAGTATTTT.

Written as DNA, the CDR3 is TGTGCCAGCTCACCAGGCTTGAACACTGAAGCTTTCTTT. Translating gives CASSPGLNTEAFF. The chain combines TRBV18 with TRBJ1-1; no definite D call. V lost 2 bases and J 0 bases, leaving 4 bases between the germline ends. CDR1 and CDR2 from the germline V gene are KGHSH and LQKENI. This CDR3 comprises 13 residues.

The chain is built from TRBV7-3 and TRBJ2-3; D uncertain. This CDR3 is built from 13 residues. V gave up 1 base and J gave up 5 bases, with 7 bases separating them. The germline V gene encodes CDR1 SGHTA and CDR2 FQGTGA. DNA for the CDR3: TGTGCCAGCAGCTTAAACACCCAAGATACGCAGTATTTT. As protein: CASSLNTQDTQYF.

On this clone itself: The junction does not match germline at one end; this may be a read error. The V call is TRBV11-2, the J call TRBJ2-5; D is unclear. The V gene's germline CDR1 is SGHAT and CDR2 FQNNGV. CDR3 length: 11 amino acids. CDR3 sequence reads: CASSAREAQYF. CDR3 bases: TGTGCCAGCAGCGCAAGAGAGGCCCAGTACTTC.

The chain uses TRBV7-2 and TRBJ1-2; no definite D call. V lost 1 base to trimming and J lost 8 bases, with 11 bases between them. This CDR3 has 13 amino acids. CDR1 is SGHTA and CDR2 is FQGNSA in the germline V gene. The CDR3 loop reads CASSLGGMEGYTF. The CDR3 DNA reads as TGTGCCAGCAGCTTAGGAGGTATGGAGGGCTACACCTTC.

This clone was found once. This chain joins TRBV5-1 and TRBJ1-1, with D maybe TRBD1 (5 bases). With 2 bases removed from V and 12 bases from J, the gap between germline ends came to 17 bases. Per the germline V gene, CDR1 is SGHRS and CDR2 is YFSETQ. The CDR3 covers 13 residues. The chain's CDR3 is CASSFDSESATFF. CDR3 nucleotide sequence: TGCGCCAGCAGCTTCGACAGCGAATCCGCAACTTTCTTT.

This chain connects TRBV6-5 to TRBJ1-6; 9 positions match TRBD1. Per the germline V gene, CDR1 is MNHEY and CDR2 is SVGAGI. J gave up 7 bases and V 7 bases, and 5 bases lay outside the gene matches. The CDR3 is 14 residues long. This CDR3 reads CASKPQGANSPLHF. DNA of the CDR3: TGTGCCAGCAAACCACAGGGGGCCAATTCACCCCTCCACTTT.

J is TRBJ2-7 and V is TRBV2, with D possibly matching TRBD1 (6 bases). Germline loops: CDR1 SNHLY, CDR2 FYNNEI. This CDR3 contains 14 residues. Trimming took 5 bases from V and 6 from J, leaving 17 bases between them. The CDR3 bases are TGTGCCAGCAGTTCCGGGACATCAAGGAGCGAGCAGTACTTC. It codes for CASSSGTSRSEQYF.

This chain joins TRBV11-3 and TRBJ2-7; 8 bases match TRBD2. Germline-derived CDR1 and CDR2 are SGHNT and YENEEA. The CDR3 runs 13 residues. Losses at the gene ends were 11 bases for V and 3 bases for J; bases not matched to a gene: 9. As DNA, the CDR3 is TGTGCCCGCCTGGGCGGGGGGTTCTACGAGCAGTACTTC. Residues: CARLGGGFYEQYF.

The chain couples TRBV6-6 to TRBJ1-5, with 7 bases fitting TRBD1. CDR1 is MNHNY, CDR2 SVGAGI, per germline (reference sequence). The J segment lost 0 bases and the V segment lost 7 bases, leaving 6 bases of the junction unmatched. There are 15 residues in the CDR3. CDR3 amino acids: CASKPDRNSNQPQHF. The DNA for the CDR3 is TGTGCCAGCAAACCGGACAGGAATAGCAATCAGCCCCAGCATTTT.

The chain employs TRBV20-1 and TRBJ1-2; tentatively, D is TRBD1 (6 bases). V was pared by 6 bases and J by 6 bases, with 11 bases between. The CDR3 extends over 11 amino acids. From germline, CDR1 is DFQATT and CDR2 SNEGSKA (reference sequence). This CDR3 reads CSAQSGDGYTF. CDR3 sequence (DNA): TGCAGTGCCCAGTCAGGGGATGGCTACACCTTC.